This T cell receptor (beta chain) was sequenced for a study of neurological immune-mediated disorders (dated by TCRdb to 2018 to 2020). For the wider study: Using UMI-based sequencing, the study compared peripheral blood TCR-beta repertoires from patients with HTLV-I-associated myelopathy (HAM/TSP), patients with multiple sclerosis, and healthy controls. Alongside PBMC samples, the set of about 97 TCR-beta libraries contained longitudinal samples, technical triplicates, and paired CD4+ and CD8+ T-cell subsets that had been sorted. The cohort included 60 to 70 subjects: 14 with HAM/TSP, approximately 35 with multiple sclerosis, and approximately 20 healthy controls.

In its sample, this clonotype was seen a few times. Its antigen is still unknown. Qualities for individual bases were not recorded, and no much larger clone is one base off. Counted from cysteine to phenylalanine, this CDR3 has 14 amino acids. The retained sequence is limited to the CDR3, 42 bases, with the frame set at the first base. V drops 0 bases and J drops 3 bases, leaving 8 bases in between. Looking up the germline V gene yields CDR1 MNHEY and CDR2 SVGEGT. Paper-wide results and their limitations: TCR clonal expansion was highest in HAM/TSP patients and lowest in MS patients, with MS patients falling below even healthy controls. No identical CDR3 amino acid sequences were found to be shared among expanded clones across subjects, suggesting that TCR-beta repertoires were private in all groups.

cDNA was synthesized by template-switch 5'RACE using a primer with a 10-nucleotide random unique molecular identifier that tagged each TCR transcript. Every sequencing run covered 15-18 subjects and yielded more than 200 million TCR-beta sequences. The RNeasy kit was used for extraction of total RNA. Using the KAPA Real-time Library Amplification kit, TCR-beta VDJ regions were amplified with primers for the TCR constant region and the 5'RACE anchor. Sample indexes and Illumina adaptors were added in a first PCR, after which library yield was increased in a second PCR. The roughly 650 bp TCR product was size-selected on a 2% E-gel SizeSelection system after Ampure bead purification. Before pooling, library quality was checked on a Bioanalyzer, concentration was measured with Qubit, and libraries were quantified with the Kapa Library Quantification kit. An Illumina HiSeq 2500 was used to sequence the libraries paired-end at 2 x 150 bp. To increase sequence diversity, roughly 24-31% phiX was spiked into each library pool. The authors processed their data as follows. Quality-filtered reads were processed with the UMI-based MiGEC pipeline, which removed over 75% of raw TCR sequences during error correction. IMGT germline references were used for alignment of VDJ genes, and clonotypes were defined by a unique CDR3 amino acid sequence together with V-J genes. Clonal expansion, Shannon diversity and CDR3 relatedness (CalcPairwiseDistances, ClusterSamples) were evaluated with VDJtools, and phylogenetic trees were built with CLCbio workbench. Clones with at least 8 unique UMIs were defined as expanded, with this threshold being based on coefficient-of-variation modelling across technical triplicates. TCRdb reanalyzed the raw reads on its own, using fastp at Q25 for trimming and MiXCR for clone calling, and kept in-frame beta chains. CDR3 protein sequences are deduplicated, and each keeps its most common genes and DNA. The V and J calls were determined by TCRdb, not by the authors. This sample gives tens of thousands of distinct CDR3 sequences in total; roughly a sixth of them show up just once. The top ten clones comprise less than 20% of the sample.

Healthy controls were blood bank volunteers in Maryland, USA. Libraries from unsorted PBMCs were made from 2 million PBMCs kept in RNAlater at -80 degrees C until RNA extraction. PBMCs were separated from peripheral blood using Ficoll-Hypaque density gradient centrifugation and then cryopreserved in liquid nitrogen. Sequenced material: PBMCs. The rearranged segments are TRBV6-2 or TRBV6-3 and TRBJ1-2, with no confidently assigned D gene. This sequence was found in a middle-aged woman in good health. The CDR3 protein sequence reads: CASSYSSRYYGYTF. The nucleotide sequence is given as TGTGCCAGCAGTTACTCGAGTCGGTACTATGGCTACACCTTC.